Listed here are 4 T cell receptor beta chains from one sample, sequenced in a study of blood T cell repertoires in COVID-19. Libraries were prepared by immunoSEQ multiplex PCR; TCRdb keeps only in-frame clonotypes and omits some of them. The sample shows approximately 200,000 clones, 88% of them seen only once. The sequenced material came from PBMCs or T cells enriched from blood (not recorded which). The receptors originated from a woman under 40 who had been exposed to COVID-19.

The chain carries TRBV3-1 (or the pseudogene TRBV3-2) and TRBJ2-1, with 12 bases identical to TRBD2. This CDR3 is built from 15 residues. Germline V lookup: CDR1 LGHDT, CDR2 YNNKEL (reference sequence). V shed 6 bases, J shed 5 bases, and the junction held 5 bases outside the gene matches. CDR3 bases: TGTGCCAGCAGTCAAAGACTAGCGGGAGACAATGAGCAGTTCTTC. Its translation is CASSQRLAGDNEQFF.

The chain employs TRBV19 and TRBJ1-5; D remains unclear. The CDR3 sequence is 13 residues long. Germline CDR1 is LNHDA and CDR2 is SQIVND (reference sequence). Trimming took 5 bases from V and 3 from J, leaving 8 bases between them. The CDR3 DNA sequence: TGTGCCAGTAGTTACTACGACAATCAGCCCCAGCATTTT. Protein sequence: CASSYYDNQPQHF.

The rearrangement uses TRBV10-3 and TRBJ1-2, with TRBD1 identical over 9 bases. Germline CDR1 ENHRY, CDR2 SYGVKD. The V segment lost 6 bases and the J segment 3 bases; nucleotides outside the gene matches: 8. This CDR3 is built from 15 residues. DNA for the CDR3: TGTGCCATCAGGAAGAGGGACAGGGAAGACTATGGCTACACCTTC. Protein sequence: CAIRKRDREDYGYTF.

In nucleotides, the CDR3 is TGTGCCAGTAGTATATTAGGCGGAGGCTACGAGCAGTACTTC. This translates into CASSILGGGYEQYF. This chain links TRBV19 with TRBJ2-7; maybe TRBD2 (5 bases). Trimming left V 2 bases short and J 3 bases short, with 11 bases between. Germline V gene lookup returns CDR1 LNHDA and CDR2 SQIVND (reference sequence). The CDR3 extends over 14 amino acids.